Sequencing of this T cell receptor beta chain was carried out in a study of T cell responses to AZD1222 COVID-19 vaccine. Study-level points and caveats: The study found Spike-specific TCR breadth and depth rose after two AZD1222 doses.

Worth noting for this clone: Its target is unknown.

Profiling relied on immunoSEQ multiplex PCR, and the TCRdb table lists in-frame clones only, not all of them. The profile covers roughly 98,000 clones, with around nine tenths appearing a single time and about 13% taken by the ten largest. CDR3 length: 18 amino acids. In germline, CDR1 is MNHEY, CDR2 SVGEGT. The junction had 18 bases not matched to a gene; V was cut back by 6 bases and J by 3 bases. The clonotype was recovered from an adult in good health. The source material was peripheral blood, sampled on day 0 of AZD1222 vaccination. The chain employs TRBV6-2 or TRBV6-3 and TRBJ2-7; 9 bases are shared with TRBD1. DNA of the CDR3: TGTGCCAGCAGCTATTCTACCGGGACAGGGATCTTAGTCTACGAGCAGTACTTC. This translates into CASSYSTGTGILVYEQYF.